Below, 15 T cell receptor beta chains from the same sample are listed, as sequenced in a study of blood T cell repertoires in COVID-19. Repertoires were generated with immunoSEQ multiplex PCR, while TCRdb's copy carries only in-frame clones and drops some. The profile shows about 200,000 clones, around 85% of them singletons. Material for sequencing was peripheral blood. The receptors originated from a woman in her forties or fifties with acute or convalescent COVID-19.

CDR3 in amino acids: CASSPGTRGTGELFF. The CDR3 DNA reads as TGTGCCAGTAGTCCCGGGACTAGGGGAACCGGGGAGCTGTTTTTT. This sequence joins TRBV19 and TRBJ2-2; TRBD2 matches 8 bases. The CDR3 extends over 15 amino acids. CDR1 is LNHDA and CDR2 is SQIVND in the germline V gene (reference sequence). With 5 bases clipped from V and 5 bases from J, the junction kept 7 bases outside the gene matches.

The chain uses TRBV30 and TRBJ1-1; D is undetermined. This CDR3 region has 12 residues. CDR1 is GTSNPN and CDR2 is SVGIG in the germline V gene (reference sequence). V lost 8 bases and J 4 bases, leaving 14 bases between the germline ends. The DNA of the CDR3 is TGTGCCGGAATACGGAGTAGCACTGAAGCTTTCTTT. As protein: CAGIRSSTEAFF.

This clone showed up just a few times. The J gene is TRBJ1-3, the V gene TRBV5-1, with D tentatively TRBD1 (6 bases). V was pared by 0 bases and J by 0 bases, with 10 bases between. There are 16 residues in the CDR3. CDR1 SGHRS and CDR2 YFSETQ come from the germline V gene. CDR3 amino acids: CASSLADRISGNTIYF. As DNA, the CDR3 is TGCGCCAGCAGCTTGGCTGACAGGATCTCTGGAAACACCATATATTTT.

The chain uses TRBV15 and TRBJ2-1; no clear D. V lost 2 bases and J lost 8, with 16 bases in between. CDR3 length equals 15 residues. Germline CDR1 is LNHNV and CDR2 is YYDKDF (reference sequence). In DNA, the CDR3 is TGTGCCACCAGCAGATCAGACATGGCGTTTGATGAGCAGTTCTTC. It specifies CATSRSDMAFDEQFF.

The chain uses TRBV6-2 or TRBV6-3 and TRBJ2-5; possibly TRBD2 for D (6 bases). V was pared by 2 bases and J by 4 bases, with 17 bases between. The CDR3 runs 16 residues. CDR1 and CDR2 from the germline V gene are MNHEY and SVGEGT. The CDR3 is CASSYAERADGETQYF. CDR3 sequence (DNA): TGTGCCAGCAGTTACGCGGAGCGGGCCGACGGAGAGACCCAGTACTTC.

This rearrangement joins TRBV3-1 (or the pseudogene TRBV3-2) to TRBJ1-2; D gene uncertain. The germline V gene encodes CDR1 LGHDT and CDR2 YNNKEL (reference sequence). V was cut by 4 bases and J by 6 bases, with 18 bases left in between. The CDR3 is 15 amino acids. The CDR3 nucleotides are TGTGCCAGCAGCCTCGGTGTGAGAGGGCTTGATGGCTACACCTTC. Translated, it gives CASSLGVRGLDGYTF.

This clone has only one observation. The CDR3 DNA reads TGTGCCAGTAGTATCCACAGGGGAGGTTCTGGCTACACCTTC. It codes for CASSIHRGGSGYTF. J is TRBJ1-2 and V is TRBV19; 7 positions match TRBD1. The CDR3 is made up of 14 amino acids. The ends lost 3 bases at V and 7 bases at J; junction bases unmatched: 8. Looked up from germline, CDR1 is LNHDA and CDR2 is SQIVND (reference sequence).

This rearrangement joins TRBV6-5 to TRBJ1-2, with D hard to call. This CDR3 has 11 amino acids. Trimming shortened V by 11 bases and J by 2 bases, and 9 bases separated the two germline ends. CDR1 and CDR2 from the germline V gene are MNHEY and SVGAGI. The CDR3 DNA is TGTGCCGCATTCGGGAACTATGGCTACACCTTC. Translated: CAAFGNYGYTF.

V gene TRBV20-1 combines with J gene TRBJ2-3; 7 bases align to TRBD1. The CDR3 consists of 17 residues. Trimming at V came to 3 bases and at J to 0 bases, leaving 12 bases not matched to a gene. Germline lookup yields CDR1 DFQATT and CDR2 SNEGSKA (reference sequence). The CDR3: CSASSPHRGTSTDTQYF. Here the CDR3 DNA reads TGCAGTGCTAGTTCCCCCCACAGGGGCACTAGCACAGATACGCAGTATTTT.

This chain joins TRBV6-1 and TRBJ1-1; a possible D gene is TRBD1 (6 bases). The CDR3 extends over 13 amino acids. The germline CDR1 and CDR2 sequences are MNHNS and SASEGT. Trimming removed 2 bases at V and 5 bases at J, with 9 bases between. As DNA, the CDR3 is TGTGCCAGCAGTGAATTCAGGGGAACTGAAGCTTTCTTT. This codes for CASSEFRGTEAFF.

The CDR3 spells CARTGGLSEKLFF. CDR3 in DNA: TGTGCCCGAACAGGGGGTTTAAGCGAAAAACTGTTTTTT. The chain has TRBV30 and TRBJ1-4; 8 bases agree with TRBD1. The V and J ends lost 8 bases and 8 bases, in that order; junction bases with no gene match: 10. CDR1 is GTSNPN, CDR2 SVGIG, per germline (reference sequence). The CDR3 is 13 amino acids.

The chain employs TRBV11-2 and TRBJ2-5; 10 bases align to TRBD2. The germline gives CDR1 SGHAT, CDR2 FQNNGV. There are 15 residues in the CDR3. V dropped 5 bases and J dropped 0; count of bases not matched to a gene: 3. CDR3 sequence (DNA): TGTGCCAGCAGCCCGAGCGGGAGGGACCAAGAGACCCAGTACTTC. It yields the protein CASSPSGRDQETQYF.

In its sample, this clone was seen a few times. This chain links TRBV30 with TRBJ2-1; D is unclear. The CDR3 runs 13 residues. V lost 5 bases and J lost 8, with 16 bases in between. Looked up from germline, CDR1 is GTSNPN and CDR2 is SVGIG (reference sequence). The CDR3, as DNA: TGTGCCTGGGAGCCCCTAGATTTCGATGAGCAGTTCTTC. Protein: CAWEPLDFDEQFF. The full variable domain, completed using reference TRBV30 and TRBJ2-1, is SQTIHQWPATLVQPVGSPLSLECTVEGTSNPNLYWYRQAAGRGLQLLFYSVGIGQISSEVPQNLSASRPQDRQFILSSKKLLLSDSGFYLCAWEPLDFDEQFFGPGTRLTVL.

The chain has TRBV27 and TRBJ1-4; 7 nucleotides agree with TRBD1. Germline V gene lookup returns CDR1 MNHEY and CDR2 SMNVEV (reference sequence). The CDR3 sequence is 15 residues long. J lost 7 bases, V lost 3 bases, and 8 bases had no gene match. The CDR3 reads CASSLYRQGSEKLFF. In DNA form, the CDR3 reads TGTGCCAGCAGTTTGTATCGACAGGGAAGTGAAAAACTGTTTTTT.

In DNA form, the CDR3 reads TGTGCCAGCAGCCCTTCAGGGGGCTGGAGCAATCAGCCCCAGCATTTT. It is translated as CASSPSGGWSNQPQHF. The chain carries TRBV5-5 and TRBJ1-5; 8 positions match TRBD1. This CDR3 has 16 residues. CDR1 and CDR2 (germline): SGHKS, YYEKEE (reference sequence). With V trimmed by 4 bases and J by 1 base, 7 bases remained unmatched.